This TCR beta chain was sequenced in a study of blood T cell repertoires in COVID-19. Profiling relied on immunoSEQ multiplex PCR, and the TCRdb table lists in-frame clones only, not all of them. The sample gives just over 300,000 clones, 85% to 90% of which show up once; over 1.5% is in the top ten. This clone was counted once. Germline V gene data show CDR1 as SGHDT and CDR2 as YYEEEE. Trimming took off 4 bases at V and 5 bases at J, with 20 bases between the two ends. This CDR3 comprises 16 residues. Enrolled during active infection, Seattle patients were then followed longitudinally. This receptor was identified in a woman aged 30 to 39 with COVID-19, enrolled during active disease. The chain is built from TRBV5-6 and TRBJ2-3; weak D call: TRBD1 (6 bases). The sequencing sample was made of peripheral blood. The CDR3 nucleotides read TGTGCCAGCAGCCCGTGGGCAGGGGTGGTTGGAGATACGCAGTATTTT. Translated, it gives CASSPWAGVVGDTQYF. The full variable domain, rest sourced from reference TRBV5-6 and TRBJ2-3, is DAGVTQSPTHLIKTRGQQVTLRCSPKSGHDTVSWYQQALGQGPQFIFQYYEEEERQRGNFPDRFSGHQFPNYSSELNVNALLLGDSALYLCASSPWAGVVGDTQYFGPGTRLTVL.